The rows below give T cell receptor beta chains drawn from one sample of a study of CDR3 diversity in severe acne. TCRdb independently ran MiXCR on the PCR reads; one entry per CDR3 protein. The table has some 84,000 distinct CDR3 sequences, about 48% seen once. The material sequenced was blood. The source of these receptors is a male donor in good health, serving as a control. The CDR3 runs from the conserved cysteine through the conserved F or W. The order of the fields is J gene, clone size, V gene, D gene, CDR3 DNA, CDR3 protein. The D gene is left open where the match is weak. Size tells how often a clone was seen (once, few, many) or the class of an expanded clone, and some rows leave it out.

j_gene: TRBJ2-6
abundance: many
v_gene: TRBV7-8
d_gene: -
CDR3nt: TGTGCCAGCAGCTTAGTATTGTCTGGGGCCAACGTCCTGACTTTC
CDR3aa: CASSLVLSGANVLTF

j_gene: TRBJ2-7
abundance: -
v_gene: TRBV14
d_gene: TRBD2
CDR3nt: TGTGCCAGCAGCGCCTATACCGGGGCTAGCGGTGGATCCTACGAGCAGTACTTC
CDR3aa: CASSAYTGASGGSYEQYF

j_gene: TRBJ1-1
abundance: many
v_gene: TRBV28
d_gene: -
CDR3nt: TGTGCCAGCACGACAAGGAGGACTGAAGCTTTCTTT
CDR3aa: CASTTRRTEAFF

j_gene: TRBJ1-1
abundance: -
v_gene: TRBV10-3
d_gene: -
CDR3nt: TGTGCCATCAGGGGGACAAGTCAGGACACTGAAGCTTTCTTT
CDR3aa: CAIRGTSQDTEAFF

j_gene: TRBJ1-1
abundance: -
v_gene: TRBV29-1
d_gene: -
CDR3nt: TGCAGCGGGAGAAAAGGGACGAACACTGAAGCTTTCTTT
CDR3aa: CSGRKGTNTEAFF

j_gene: TRBJ2-7
abundance: -
v_gene: TRBV15
d_gene: TRBD2
CDR3nt: TGTGCCACGGGGTCGGGAGGGCCCAACGAGCAGTACTTC
CDR3aa: CATGSGGPNEQYF

j_gene: TRBJ2-5
abundance: -
v_gene: TRBV5-1
d_gene: -
CDR3nt: TGCGCCAGCAACATCGGGGGCGCGGTTAGTGAGACCCAGTACTTC
CDR3aa: CASNIGGAVSETQYF

j_gene: TRBJ2-7
abundance: many
v_gene: TRBV25-1
d_gene: TRBD1
CDR3nt: TGTGCCAGCCTTAGGACAGGGGACTACGAGCAGTACTTC
CDR3aa: CASLRTGDYEQYF

j_gene: TRBJ2-7
abundance: many
v_gene: TRBV6-5
d_gene: -
CDR3nt: TGTGCCAGCCGAGTGGGCAACTCCTACGAGCAGTACTTC
CDR3aa: CASRVGNSYEQYF

j_gene: TRBJ1-2
abundance: -
v_gene: TRBV6-1
d_gene: -
CDR3nt: TGTGCCAGCAGTGGTCTAAAGGAGGGGAACTATGGCTACACCTTC
CDR3aa: CASSGLKEGNYGYTF

j_gene: TRBJ1-1
abundance: few
v_gene: TRBV10-3
d_gene: -
CDR3nt: TGTGCCGCCGGGAGGACGATGAACACTGAAGCTTTCTTT
CDR3aa: CAAGRTMNTEAFF

j_gene: TRBJ2-5
abundance: -
v_gene: TRBV11-3
d_gene: -
CDR3nt: TGTGCCAGCAGCTTCTACCCGCTCGGTCAAGAGACCCAGTACTTC
CDR3aa: CASSFYPLGQETQYF

j_gene: TRBJ2-7
abundance: -
v_gene: TRBV7-8
d_gene: TRBD2
CDR3nt: TGTGCCAGTGTAGTTAGCGGGAGGAGTACCTACGAGCAGTACTTC
CDR3aa: CASVVSGRSTYEQYF

j_gene: TRBJ2-7
abundance: few
v_gene: TRBV5-1
d_gene: TRBD1
CDR3nt: TGCGCCAGCAGCTCCCAGGGACAGGGCTCCTACGAGCAGTACTTC
CDR3aa: CASSSQGQGSYEQYF

j_gene: TRBJ1-5
abundance: once
v_gene: TRBV25-1
d_gene: TRBD1
CDR3nt: TGTGCCAGCAGTGCCCATGGACAGGGGTCGAGTCGCAATCAGCCCCAGCATTTT
CDR3aa: CASSAHGQGSSRNQPQHF

j_gene: TRBJ1-6
abundance: few
v_gene: TRBV7-7
d_gene: -
CDR3nt: TGTGCTAGCAGCTTACAGTATAATTCACCCCTCCACTTT
CDR3aa: CASSLQYNSPLHF

j_gene: TRBJ1-2
abundance: -
v_gene: TRBV6-6
d_gene: -
CDR3nt: TGTGCCAGCAGTTATGACGGGGTCTATGGCTACACCTTC
CDR3aa: CASSYDGVYGYTF

j_gene: TRBJ2-3
abundance: -
v_gene: TRBV2
d_gene: -
CDR3nt: TGTGCCAGCCGGAGGGCAGATACGCAGTATTTT
CDR3aa: CASRRADTQYF

j_gene: TRBJ2-3
abundance: -
v_gene: TRBV7-2
d_gene: TRBD2
CDR3nt: TGTGCCAGCAGCCCGAGGAGGTCCGGGGGGACAGATACGCAGTATTTT
CDR3aa: CASSPRRSGGTDTQYF

j_gene: TRBJ2-2
abundance: -
v_gene: TRBV9
d_gene: TRBD2
CDR3nt: TGTGCCAGCAGCTCACGGACTAGCGGCGACACCGGGGAGCTGTTTTTT
CDR3aa: CASSSRTSGDTGELFF

j_gene: TRBJ2-3
abundance: -
v_gene: TRBV11-3
d_gene: -
CDR3nt: TGTGCCAGCAGCTTAGATCGCGGTAGGGCGGGGTATTTT
CDR3aa: CASSLDRGRAGYF

j_gene: TRBJ2-5
abundance: few
v_gene: TRBV2
d_gene: -
CDR3nt: TGTGCCAGCAGTCAACAATGGCGAGGAGAGACCCAGTACTTC
CDR3aa: CASSQQWRGETQYF

j_gene: TRBJ1-6
abundance: few
v_gene: TRBV2
d_gene: -
CDR3nt: TGTGCCAGCAGGGGGGACGGTAATTCACCCCTCCACTTT
CDR3aa: CASRGDGNSPLHF

j_gene: TRBJ2-3
abundance: -
v_gene: TRBV2
d_gene: -
CDR3nt: TGTGCCAGCAGTGAAGCGGTTGTGGCAGGGGGGGCGACAGATACGCAGTATTTT
CDR3aa: CASSEAVVAGGATDTQYF

j_gene: TRBJ1-5
abundance: few
v_gene: TRBV9
d_gene: -
CDR3nt: TGTGCCAGCAGCGTAGGATCTGATAGCAATCAGCCCCAGCATTTT
CDR3aa: CASSVGSDSNQPQHF

j_gene: TRBJ1-2
abundance: -
v_gene: TRBV5-4
d_gene: TRBD1
CDR3nt: TGTGCCAGCAGCTTGGGGACAGGGGACTATGGCTACACCTTC
CDR3aa: CASSLGTGDYGYTF

j_gene: TRBJ1-2
abundance: -
v_gene: TRBV29-1
d_gene: -
CDR3nt: TGCAGCGTTGTTGCGGGGAGCGGAAGGTATGGCTACACCTTC
CDR3aa: CSVVAGSGRYGYTF

j_gene: TRBJ1-5
abundance: -
v_gene: TRBV7-3
d_gene: -
CDR3nt: TGTGCCAGCAGCTCGGGGGAGGATCAGCCCCAGCATTTT
CDR3aa: CASSSGEDQPQHF

j_gene: TRBJ2-7
abundance: -
v_gene: TRBV4-1
d_gene: TRBD2
CDR3nt: TGCGCCAGCAGCCCCCGGGGGGGACAGTACTTC
CDR3aa: CASSPRGGQYF

j_gene: TRBJ1-6
abundance: many
v_gene: TRBV3-1
d_gene: TRBD1
CDR3nt: TGTGCCAGCAGCAAAGGGACAGGGTGGAATTCACCCCTCCACTTT
CDR3aa: CASSKGTGWNSPLHF

j_gene: TRBJ2-5
abundance: many
v_gene: TRBV7-9
d_gene: -
CDR3nt: TGTGCCAGCAACCGACTAGAAGAGACCCAGTACTTC
CDR3aa: CASNRLEETQYF

j_gene: TRBJ2-5
abundance: -
v_gene: TRBV20-1
d_gene: -
CDR3nt: TGCAGTGCTGCCCCGAGGGAGACCCAGTACTTC
CDR3aa: CSAAPRETQYF

j_gene: TRBJ2-7
abundance: -
v_gene: TRBV20-1
d_gene: TRBD1
CDR3nt: TGCAGTGCTGAGGGGGGACAGGGAAGGGACGAGCAGTACTTC
CDR3aa: CSAEGGQGRDEQYF

j_gene: TRBJ1-4
abundance: -
v_gene: TRBV5-1
d_gene: -
CDR3nt: TGCGCCAGCAGCCGGGGACTAGCGGGCAATGAAAAACTGTTTTTT
CDR3aa: CASSRGLAGNEKLFF

j_gene: TRBJ2-7
abundance: many
v_gene: TRBV7-8
d_gene: -
CDR3nt: TGTGCCAGCAGCTTCACCAGCTCCTACGAGCAGTACTTC
CDR3aa: CASSFTSSYEQYF

j_gene: TRBJ1-5
abundance: few
v_gene: TRBV4-2
d_gene: -
CDR3nt: TGTGCCAGCAGCCAAGATGGGGATTCGCAAAATCAGCCCCAGCATTTT
CDR3aa: CASSQDGDSQNQPQHF

j_gene: TRBJ1-1
abundance: medium-sized
v_gene: TRBV9
d_gene: -
CDR3nt: TGTGCCAGCAGCAGGGGGTTGGGCACTGAAGCTTTCTTT
CDR3aa: CASSRGLGTEAFF